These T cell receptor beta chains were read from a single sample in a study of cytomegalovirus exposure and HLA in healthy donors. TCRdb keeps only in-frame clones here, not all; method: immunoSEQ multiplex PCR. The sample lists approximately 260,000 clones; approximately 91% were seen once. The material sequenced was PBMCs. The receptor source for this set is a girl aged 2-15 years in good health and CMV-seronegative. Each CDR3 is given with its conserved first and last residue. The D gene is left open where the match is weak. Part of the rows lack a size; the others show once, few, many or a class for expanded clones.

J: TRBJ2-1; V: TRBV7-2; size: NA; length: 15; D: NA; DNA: TGTGCCAGCAGCTTGCAGCGAAGGGCCGGGGATGAGCAGTTCTTC; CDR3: CASSLQRRAGDEQFF
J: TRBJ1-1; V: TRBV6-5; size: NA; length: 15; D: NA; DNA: TGTGCCAGCAGTTACGTCCCGACAGGGAACACTGAAGCTTTCTTT; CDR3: CASSYVPTGNTEAFF
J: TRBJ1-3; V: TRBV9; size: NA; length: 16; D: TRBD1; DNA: TGTGCCAGCAGCGTGTCGTTCGACAGGGATGGAAACACCATATATTTT; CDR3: CASSVSFDRDGNTIYF
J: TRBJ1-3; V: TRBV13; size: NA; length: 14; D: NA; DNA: TGTGCCAGCAGCATCTACAGGTCTGGAAACACCATATATTTT; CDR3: CASSIYRSGNTIYF
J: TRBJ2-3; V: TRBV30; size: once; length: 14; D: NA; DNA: TGTGCCTGGAGTGTACGCGGAGGCACAGATACGCAGTATTTT; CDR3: CAWSVRGGTDTQYF
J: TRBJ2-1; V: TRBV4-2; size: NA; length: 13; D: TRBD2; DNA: TGTGCCAGCAGCCAAGGAGCGGGGGATGAGCAGTTCTTC; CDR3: CASSQGAGDEQFF
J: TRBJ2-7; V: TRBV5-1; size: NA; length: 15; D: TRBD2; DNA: TGCGCCAGCAGCAGATCCGGGACTACCTTCTACGAGCAGTACTTC; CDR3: CASSRSGTTFYEQYF
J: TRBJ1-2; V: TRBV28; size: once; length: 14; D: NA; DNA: TGTGCCAGCAGTCCGTACGAGAAATATAGTGACTACACCTTC; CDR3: CASSPYEKYSDYTF
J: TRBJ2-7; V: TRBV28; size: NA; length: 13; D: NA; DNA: TGTGCCAGCAGAACGACTCGACTCTACGAGCAGTACTTC; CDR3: CASRTTRLYEQYF
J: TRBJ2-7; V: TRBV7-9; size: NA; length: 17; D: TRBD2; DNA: TGTGCCAGCAGCTTAGGGGGACTAGCGGGAGATAAGTACGAGCAGTACTTC; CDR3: CASSLGGLAGDKYEQYF
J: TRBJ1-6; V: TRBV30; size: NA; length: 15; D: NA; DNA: TGTGCCTGGAGTGCGGCAGGCAGGGTTTTTGTCCCCCTCCACTTT; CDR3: CAWSAAGRVFVPLHF
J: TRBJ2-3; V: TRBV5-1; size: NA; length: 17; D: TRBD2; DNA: TGCGCCAGCCGTCCGGCAGCGGGACGTTCGAGCACAGATACGCAGTATTTT; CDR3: CASRPAAGRSSTDTQYF
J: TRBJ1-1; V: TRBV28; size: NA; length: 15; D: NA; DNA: TGTGCCAGCAGTCCCGCCGCAGGGGTGAACACTGAAGCTTTCTTT; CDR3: CASSPAAGVNTEAFF
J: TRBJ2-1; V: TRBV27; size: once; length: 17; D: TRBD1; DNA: TGTGCCAGCAGTTTATCGCAGGGGGCGTTATCCCTGAGGGAGCAGTTCTTC; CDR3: CASSLSQGALSLREQFF
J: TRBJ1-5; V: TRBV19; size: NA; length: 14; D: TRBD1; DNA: TGTGCCAGTAGTAGGGGACAGGGAGGTCAGCCCCAGCATTTT; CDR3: CASSRGQGGQPQHF
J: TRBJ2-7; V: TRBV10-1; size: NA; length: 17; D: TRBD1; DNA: TGCGCCAGCAGCGGGACAGGGGGTGATTCGGGCCCTGGGGAGCAGTACTTC; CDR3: CASSGTGGDSGPGEQYF
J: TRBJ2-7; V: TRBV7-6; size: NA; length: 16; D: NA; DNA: TGTGCCAGCAGCCCCCGGGAGAGTGCGAGCTCCTACGAGCAGTACTTC; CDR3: CASSPRESASSYEQYF
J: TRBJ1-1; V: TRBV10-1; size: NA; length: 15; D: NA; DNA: TGCGCCAGCAGTGAGTCGGGCAGGGTAGGCACTGAAGCTTTCTTT; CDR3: CASSESGRVGTEAFF
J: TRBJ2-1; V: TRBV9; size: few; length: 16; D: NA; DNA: TGTGCCAGCAGCCCACAGGCTCGTGCGCCTTACAATGAGCAGTTCTTC; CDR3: CASSPQARAPYNEQFF
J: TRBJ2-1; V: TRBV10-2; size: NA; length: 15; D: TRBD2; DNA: TGCGCCAGCAGTGAGTGGGCTAGCGGGAGTGATGAGCAGTTCTTC; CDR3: CASSEWASGSDEQFF
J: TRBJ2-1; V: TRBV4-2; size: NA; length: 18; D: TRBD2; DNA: TGTGCCAGCAGCCCCGGGTCTAGCGGGAGTTTCTCCTACAATGAGCAGTTCTTC; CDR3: CASSPGSSGSFSYNEQFF
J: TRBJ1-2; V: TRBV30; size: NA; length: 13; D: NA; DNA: TGTGCCTGGGGACCGATGCTCGGGGAGGGCTACACCTTC; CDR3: CAWGPMLGEGYTF
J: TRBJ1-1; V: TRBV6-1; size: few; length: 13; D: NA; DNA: TGTGCCAGCAGTGAGGCAGGGAACACTGAAGCTTTCTTT; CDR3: CASSEAGNTEAFF
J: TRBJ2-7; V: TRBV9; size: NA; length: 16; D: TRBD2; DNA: TGTGCCAGCAGCATCTCGGGACTAGCGGGAGGATACGAGCAGTACTTC; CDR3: CASSISGLAGGYEQYF
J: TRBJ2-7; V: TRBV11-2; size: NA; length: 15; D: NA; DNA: TGTGCCAGCAGCTTCCAACAGATTGTCTCCTACGAGCAGTACTTC; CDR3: CASSFQQIVSYEQYF
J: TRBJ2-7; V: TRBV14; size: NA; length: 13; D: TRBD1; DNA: TGTGCCAGCAGCCAGACAGGGGTCCACGAGCAGTACTTC; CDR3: CASSQTGVHEQYF
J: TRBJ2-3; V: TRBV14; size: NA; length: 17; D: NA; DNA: TGTGCCAGCAGCCAAGTGACTAGTTTAGACCCCGCAGATACGCAGTATTTT; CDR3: CASSQVTSLDPADTQYF
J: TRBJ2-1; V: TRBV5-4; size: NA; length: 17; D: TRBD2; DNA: TGTGCCAGCAGCTTGGTTATACTAGCGGATGACTACAATGAGCAGTTCTTC; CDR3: CASSLVILADDYNEQFF